One sample yielded the 28 T cell receptor beta chains listed below, sequenced in a study of regulatory T cells in long-lasting Graves disease (dated by TCRdb to the early 2020s). This sample's time point label indicates: newly diagnosed GD, antithyroid drugs for less than 3 months. For both TCR sequencing and RNA sequencing, RNA was extracted from PBMCs in TRIzol. The protocol used for the library was multiplex PCR. Reads for this sample came from an Illumina HiSeq 4000. To build TCR beta libraries, CDR3 regions were amplified by Arm-PCR using iRepertoire HTBI primers. TCRdb itself trimmed the public reads at Q25 with fastp, ran MiXCR and retained productive beta chains. Rows are unified per CDR3 protein, each entry keeping the most common DNA and genes. The sample records hundreds of thousands of distinct CDR3 sequences, less than 20% of which are singletons. The ten biggest clones cover 15% to 20% of the sample.

These data were also filed under a second study, of T cells in Graves' hyperthyroidism and ophthalmopathy.

The material sequenced was peripheral blood mononuclear cells (PBMCs), taken at new diagnosis, from a patient treated with antithyroid drugs. The receptors were gathered from a woman in her 30s with Graves disease. Donor details come from another sample of the same person, matched by shared clones.

This clonotype was observed many times. The chain combines TRBV28 with TRBJ1-1, with D unresolved. Germline V gives CDR1 MDHEN, CDR2 SYDVKM. V was shortened by 4 bases and J by 6 bases, with 18 bases between the two germline ends. This CDR3 is 15 amino acids long. The CDR3 is CASSSPSAANSEAFF. CDR3 bases: TGTGCCAGCAGTTCTCCCTCGGCGGCCAATTCTGAAGCTTTCTTT.

There are many counts of this clonotype. The chain links TRBV12-3 or TRBV12-4 to TRBJ2-7; 11 bases line up with TRBD2. J lost 0 bases, V lost 4 bases, and 8 bases had no gene match. CDR3 size: 17 residues. The CDR3 sequence is CASSSGTSGRSSYEQYF. CDR3 DNA: TGTGCCAGCAGTTCCGGGACTAGCGGCCGTAGCTCCTACGAGCAGTACTTC.

This chain joins TRBV7-3 and TRBJ2-7, with D possibly matching TRBD1 (6 bases). CDR3 size: 15 residues. V lost 6 bases and J 1 base, leaving 16 bases between the germline ends. Per the germline V gene, CDR1 is SGHTA and CDR2 is FQGTGA. In nucleotides, the CDR3 is TGTGCCAGCAGGTTACAGGGAACGGGATCCTACGAGCAGTACTTC. It translates to CASRLQGTGSYEQYF.

V usage is TRBV29-1 and J usage is TRBJ2-3; the D is unclear. Germline V gene data show CDR1 as SQVTM and CDR2 as ANQGSEA. This CDR3 comprises 14 residues. V was trimmed by 4 bases and J by 5 bases, leaving 16 bases between them. The CDR3 loop reads CSVVTFGLGDTQYF. CDR3 nucleotides: TGCAGCGTTGTAACTTTCGGGCTGGGAGATACGCAGTATTTT.

This clonotype came up a few times. The chain has TRBV24-1 and TRBJ2-7; 12 bases agree with TRBD2. Germline-derived CDR1 and CDR2 are KGHDR and SFDVKD. CDR3 size: 17 residues. J lost 3 bases, V lost 7 bases, and 12 bases had no gene match. CDR3 nucleotide sequence: TGTGCCACCAGCACCACAAGACTAGCGGGAGATAACTACGAGCAGTACTTC. Protein sequence: CATSTTRLAGDNYEQYF.

This rearrangement joins TRBV27 to TRBJ1-6; no definite D call. CDR1 is MNHEY and CDR2 is SMNVEV in the germline V gene (reference sequence). This CDR3 has 12 amino acids. With 7 bases removed from V and 10 bases from J, the gap between germline ends came to 11 bases. Here the CDR3 reads CASKLSYSPLHF. The CDR3 DNA sequence: TGTGCCAGCAAGCTTAGCTACTCACCCCTCCACTTT.

In the case of this clonotype: A junction boundary mismatches the germline segment, possibly from a read error. V and J are TRBV3-1 and TRBJ2-1; possibly TRBD1 for D (6 bases). The CDR3 has 12 residues. The V gene's germline CDR1 is LGHDT and CDR2 YNNKEL (reference sequence). The DNA of the CDR3 is TGTGCCAGCAGCCCCCGGGACAATGAGCAGCTCTTC. It specifies CASSPRDNEQLF.

This clonotype was counted at least ten times. V usage is TRBV28 and J usage is TRBJ2-1; D unresolved. The J call is uncertain, as TRBJ2-5 better fits the DNA end. Germline V lookup: CDR1 MDHEN, CDR2 SYDVKM. CDR3 length: 15 residues. This CDR3 reads CATSFLGTARETQYF. The CDR3 DNA sequence: TGTGCCACCTCCTTTTTGGGAACAGCTCGGGAGACCCAGTACTTC.

This clonotype has a count of ten or more. The chain recombines TRBV7-2 with TRBJ2-2; D is unresolved. There are 15 residues in the CDR3. Trimming took off 5 bases at V and 1 base at J, with 11 bases between the two ends. Germline lookup yields CDR1 SGHTA and CDR2 FQGNSA. The CDR3 DNA reads TGTGCCAGCAGCCTAGTATCGGGGAACACCGGGGAGCTGTTTTTT. Translation gives CASSLVSGNTGELFF.

In this sample, this clonotype turned up a few times. The chain couples TRBV20-1 to TRBJ1-5; 8 nucleotides align to TRBD1. CDR3 size: 14 residues. The ends lost 4 bases at V and 5 bases at J; junction bases unmatched: 7. From germline, CDR1 is DFQATT and CDR2 SNEGSKA (reference sequence). The CDR3 DNA sequence: TGCAGTGCTATTTCGACAGGGGAGTATCAGCCCCAGCATTTT. The encoded protein is CSAISTGEYQPQHF.

The sample holds a few counts of this clonotype. One junction end does not reproduce the germline sequence, and a read error may be involved. In DNA form, the CDR3 reads TGTGCCAGCAGTATAGCCACAGGATCCGAGCAGTACTTC. Protein: CASSIATGSEQYF. The rearrangement joins TRBV19 to TRBJ2-7; possibly TRBD1 for D (5 bases). Germline V gene sequence: CDR1 LNHDA, CDR2 SQIVND (reference sequence). The CDR3 is 13 amino acids.

A remark on this clonotype: A much more abundant neighbour one base away suggests this may be a read error. J is TRBJ2-1 and V is TRBV5-8, with D possibly matching TRBD1 (6 bases). This CDR3 is 14 amino acids long. CDR1 and CDR2 from the germline V gene are SGHTS and YDEGEE. In DNA, the CDR3 is TGTGCCAGCAGCTTCAGGGGCACCCTCAATGGGCAGTTCTTC. It translates to CASSFRGTLNGQFF.

The chain links TRBV4-1 to TRBJ2-1; D might be TRBD2 (6 bases). Germline V gene data show CDR1 as MGHRA and CDR2 as YSYEKL. The CDR3 extends over 16 amino acids. Trimming removed 4 bases at V and 5 bases at J, with 18 bases between. This chain's CDR3 is CASSRGTGTGNNEQFF. In nucleotides, the CDR3 is TGCGCCAGCAGCCGCGGAACCGGGACTGGGAACAATGAGCAGTTCTTC.

This clonotype has more than one count but fewer than ten. V gene TRBV5-1 combines with J gene TRBJ1-2; TRBD1 might be the D (5 bases). The CDR3 runs 15 residues. The V and J ends lost 3 bases and 3 bases respectively, with 15 bases between them. Germline V gene sequence: CDR1 SGHRS, CDR2 YFSETQ. CDR3 in amino acids: CASSWGDLGDYGYTF. The CDR3 DNA is TGCGCCAGCAGCTGGGGGGACCTCGGGGACTATGGCTACACCTTC.

This rearrangement joins TRBV30 to TRBJ1-2; a possible D gene is TRBD1 (6 bases). The length of the CDR3 is 16 residues. The germline CDR1 and CDR2 sequences are GTSNPN and SVGIG (reference sequence). Deletions cut 1 base from V and 1 base from J, with 16 bases between. CDR3: CAWSASPGHVNYGYTF. The CDR3 nucleotides are TGTGCCTGGAGTGCATCTCCGGGACACGTTAACTATGGCTACACCTTC.

This clonotype was counted ten times or more. The chain links TRBV7-9 to TRBJ1-1; D is unresolved. V was pared by 1 base and J by 1 base, with 10 bases between. Germline CDR1 is SEHNR and CDR2 is FQNEAQ (reference sequence). The CDR3 contains 15 residues. The CDR3 DNA reads as TGTGCCAGCAGCTTAGGGGCCAACGCGAACACTGAAGCTTTCTTT. Its protein product is CASSLGANANTEAFF.

Ten or more counts support this clonotype. The gene calls are TRBV12-3 or TRBV12-4 and TRBJ1-2; D is uncertain. The length of the CDR3 is 12 residues. Trimming shortened V by 7 bases and J by 7 bases, and 13 bases separated the two germline ends. CDR3 amino acids: CASNLRGLGYTF. DNA for the CDR3: TGTGCCAGCAACTTGCGGGGTCTTGGCTACACCTTC.

The table lists this clonotype with many counts. The rearrangement uses TRBV12-3 or TRBV12-4 and TRBJ2-1; unclear D gene. With 2 bases removed from V and 10 bases from J, the gap between germline ends came to 6 bases. This CDR3 comprises 11 residues. The CDR3: CASSLTSEQFF. CDR3 coding DNA: TGTGCCAGCAGTTTAACGTCAGAGCAGTTCTTC.

V and J are TRBV5-1 and TRBJ2-3; 13 bases map to TRBD2. The CDR3 runs 19 residues. The V gene's germline CDR1 is SGHRS and CDR2 YFSETQ. V lost 1 base and J lost 2; bases outside the gene matches: 10. In DNA, the CDR3 is TGCGCCAGCAGCTTGCAGGGAACACTAGCGGGAGGGCCCACAGATACGCAGTATTTT. Its translation is CASSLQGTLAGGPTDTQYF.

Many counts were recorded for this clonotype. This chain uses TRBV3-1 with TRBJ1-1; unclear D gene. Between the trimmed V and J ends, which lost 1 base and 3 bases, there was a span of 9 bases. The CDR3 spans 14 residues. Germline V gene sequence: CDR1 LGHDT, CDR2 YNNKEL (reference sequence). The CDR3 bases are TGTGCCAGCAGCCAAGTAGGTGGGGACACTGAAGCTTTCTTT. This gives the protein CASSQVGGDTEAFF.

The chain couples TRBV18 to TRBJ2-7; 7 bases are shared with TRBD1. The CDR3 covers 15 residues. Germline-derived CDR1 and CDR2 are KGHSH and LQKENI. The V and J ends lost 4 bases and 4 bases, in that order; junction bases with no gene match: 10. Written as DNA, the CDR3 is TGTGCCAGCTCACTCTCCGGGACAGATGAGTACGAGCAGTACTTC. Translating gives CASSLSGTDEYEQYF.

A few counts support this clonotype. This chain links TRBV28 with TRBJ1-4; D is possibly TRBD1 (5 bases). This CDR3 region has 14 residues. Germline V lookup: CDR1 MDHEN, CDR2 SYDVKM. The V and J ends lost 6 bases and 6 bases respectively, with 14 bases between them. CDR3 amino acids: CASSPMGTYEKLFF. As DNA, the CDR3 is TGTGCCAGCAGCCCTATGGGGACTTATGAAAAACTGTTTTTT. Full variable domain (outside the CDR3, taken from reference TRBV28 and TRBJ1-4): DVKVTQSSRYLVKRTGEKVFLECVQDMDHENMFWYRQDPGLGLRLIYFSYDVKMKEKGDIPEGYSVSREKKERFSLILESASTNQTSMYLCASSPMGTYEKLFFGSGTQLSVL.

V gene TRBV12-3 or TRBV12-4 combines with J gene TRBJ1-1; 9 bases are shared with TRBD1. The CDR3 has 15 amino acids. With V trimmed by 5 bases and J by 6 bases, 10 bases remained unmatched. This chain's CDR3 is CASSAVQGAKAEAFF. CDR3 nucleotides: TGTGCCAGCAGTGCTGTACAGGGGGCTAAGGCTGAAGCTTTCTTT.

The table lists this clonotype with a count of one. V usage is TRBV10-3 and J usage is TRBJ2-3; D may be TRBD2 (6 bases). The germline CDR1 and CDR2 sequences are ENHRY and SYGVKD. This CDR3 comprises 17 residues. Trimming cost V 5 bases and J 0 bases, with 18 bases left between them. The chain's CDR3 is CAISSLEGRTSTDTQYF. The CDR3 DNA sequence: TGTGCCATCAGTTCCTTGGAGGGGAGGACTAGCACAGATACGCAGTATTTT.

The chain links TRBV29-1 to TRBJ2-3; 8 nucleotides align to TRBD1. CDR3 size: 15 residues. After removal of 7 bases from V and 0 bases from J, the junction contained 9 bases not matched to a gene. The germline gives CDR1 SQVTM, CDR2 ANQGSEA. The CDR3 nucleotides read TGCAGCGCCTCGACAGGGGCTTTTAGCACAGATACGCAGTATTTT. Protein product: CSASTGAFSTDTQYF.

The rearrangement joins TRBV19 to TRBJ2-7; 9 bases map to TRBD1. V trimming: 5 bases; J trimming: 3 bases; junction bases outside the gene matches: 8. CDR1 and CDR2 from the germline V gene are LNHDA and SQIVND (reference sequence). CDR3 length: 15 amino acids. The CDR3 DNA reads TGTGCCAGTAGTGTCGGACAGGGGATCCACTACGAGCAGTACTTC. Translating gives CASSVGQGIHYEQYF. Full variable domain (outside the CDR3, taken from reference TRBV19 and TRBJ2-7): DGGITQSPKYLFRKEGQNVTLSCEQNLNHDAMYWYRQDPGQGLRLIYYSQIVNDFQKGDIAEGYSVSREKKESFPLTVTSAQKNPTAFYLCASSVGQGIHYEQYFGPGTRLTVT.

This clonotype has ten or more counts. This CDR3 is CASTFGVREGPYEQYF. The CDR3 region has the DNA TGTGCCAGCACCTTCGGGGTAAGGGAGGGCCCCTACGAGCAGTACTTC. The chain employs TRBV14 and TRBJ2-7, with 7 bases aligning to TRBD2. CDR1 SGHDN and CDR2 FVKESK come from the germline V gene. J gave up 2 bases and V 7 bases, and 14 bases lay outside the gene matches. CDR3 length: 16 residues.

V gene TRBV4-1 combines with J gene TRBJ1-1; D is unresolved. The V and J ends lost 3 bases and 4 bases respectively, with 9 bases between them. The CDR3 consists of 13 residues. The germline gives CDR1 MGHRA, CDR2 YSYEKL. CDR3 sequence reads: CASSQERITEAFF. The CDR3 nucleotides read TGCGCCAGCAGCCAGGAACGTATCACTGAAGCTTTCTTT.